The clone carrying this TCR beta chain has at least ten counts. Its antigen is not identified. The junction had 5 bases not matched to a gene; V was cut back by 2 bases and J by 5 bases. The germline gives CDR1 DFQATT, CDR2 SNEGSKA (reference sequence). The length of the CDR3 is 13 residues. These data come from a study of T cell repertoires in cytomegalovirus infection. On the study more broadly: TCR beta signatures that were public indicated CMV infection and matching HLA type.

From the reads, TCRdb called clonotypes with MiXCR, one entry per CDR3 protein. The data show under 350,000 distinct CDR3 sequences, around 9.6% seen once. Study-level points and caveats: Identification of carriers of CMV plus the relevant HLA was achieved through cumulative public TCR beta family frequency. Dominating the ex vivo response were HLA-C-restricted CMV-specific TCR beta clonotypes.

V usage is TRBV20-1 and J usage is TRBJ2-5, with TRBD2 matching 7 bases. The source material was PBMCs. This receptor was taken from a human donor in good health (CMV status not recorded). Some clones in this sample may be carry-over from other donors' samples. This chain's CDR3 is CSARWGGRETQYF. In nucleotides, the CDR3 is TGCAGTGCTAGATGGGGAGGGAGGGAGACCCAGTACTTC.